A selection of T cell receptor beta chains follows, all from one sample in a study of cytotoxic CD8 clonotypes in ibrutinib-treated CLL. Sequenced by immunoSEQ multiplex PCR; TCRdb stores in-frame clones only, minus some. This table has 140,000 to 150,000 clones, about 78% appearing once. The material sequenced was PBMCs, taken after 24 months of ibrutinib treatment. The receptors stem from a human donor with chronic lymphocytic leukemia. Both conserved end residues are part of each CDR3. A D gene is named only where the DNA matches it firmly. The size entry is marked missing in some rows and otherwise reads once, few, many or a size class.

>-|TRBJ2-5|-|TRBV5-1
TGCGCCAGCAACCTTCGGTCTTTGGAGACCCAGTACTTC
CASNLRSLETQYF
>-|TRBJ1-2|-|TRBV4-3
TGCGCCAGCAGCCAAGATCGCGGGGGCAGCTACACCTTC
CASSQDRGGSYTF
>-|TRBJ1-2|-|TRBV19
TGTGCCAGTAGTGCCTACACCGGCGCTAACTATGGCTACACCTTC
CASSAYTGANYGYTF
>-|TRBJ1-2|-|TRBV14
TGTGCCAGCAGCCAAGATCACAGGTTTGGTGGCTACACCTTC
CASSQDHRFGGYTF
>-|TRBJ2-5|TRBD1|TRBV6-1
TGTGCCAGCGGCGGGGACAGGTCCCAAGAGACCCAGTACTTC
CASGGDRSQETQYF
>-|TRBJ1-2|-|TRBV2
TGTGCCAGCACTGAACGGGGGCCCACCTATGGCTACACCTTC
CASTERGPTYGYTF
>-|TRBJ2-1|-|TRBV6-6
TGTGCCAGCAGTTACCCCCCCCGGAGGTGGGTCTTC
CASSYPPRRWVF
>-|TRBJ1-5|TRBD1|TRBV6-6
TGTGCCAGCAGTGCCCACAGGGGGGGGAATAATCAGCCCCAGCATTTT
CASSAHRGGNNQPQHF
>-|TRBJ1-1|-|TRBV2
TGTGCCAGCGGTCAGAACACTGAAGCTTTCTTT
CASGQNTEAFF
>-|TRBJ2-3|TRBD2|TRBV7-8
TGTGCCACCACGGGGGGTGGAGATACGCAGTATTTT
CATTGGGDTQYF
>-|TRBJ2-2|TRBD2|TRBV6-6
TGTGCCAGCCGGGCTAGCGGGCGGACCGGGGAGCTGTTTTTT
CASRASGRTGELFF
>once|TRBJ1-2|-|TRBV7-2
TGTGCCAGCAGCTCTGACTGGAACCATGGCTACACCTTC
CASSSDWNHGYTF
>-|TRBJ2-2|-|TRBV7-3
TGTGCCAGCAGCCCACGCCCCGGGGAGCTGTTTTTT
CASSPRPGELFF
>-|TRBJ2-2|TRBD2|TRBV30
TGTGCCTGGAAGGTGCTAGCGGGGCTTCCCGGGGAGCTGTTTTTT
CAWKVLAGLPGELFF
>-|TRBJ1-1|-|TRBV19
TGTGCCAGTACCCACCGGGGGCTTAACACTGAAGCTTTCTTT
CASTHRGLNTEAFF
>-|TRBJ2-7|-|TRBV11-3
TGTGCCAGCAGCCCCGGCCCTGGGTACGAGCAGTACTTC
CASSPGPGYEQYF
>-|TRBJ2-3|-|TRBV12-2
TGTGCAAGTCGCTTAGCGCGGGCGGCGGGGGATTACACAGATACGCAGTATTTT
CASRLARAAGDYTDTQYF
>-|TRBJ2-7|-|TRBV18
TGTGCCAGCTCACCACCTTCCACCTACGAGCAGTACTTC
CASSPPSTYEQYF
>-|TRBJ1-6|TRBD1|TRBV9
TGTGCCAGCAGCGCTACCACAGGGGGCCCTTTAGTGGTATCACCCCTCCACTTT
CASSATTGGPLVVSPLHF
>-|TRBJ2-5|TRBD2|TRBV19
TGTGCCAGTAGTATAGATCGGGGGGGACAAGAGACCCAGTACTTC
CASSIDRGGQETQYF
>-|TRBJ2-5|TRBD2|TRBV9
TGTGCCAGCAGCGTAGAAGGGCGGGAGGGCCTAGGGGAGACCCAGTACTTC
CASSVEGREGLGETQYF
>-|TRBJ2-3|-|TRBV5-1
TGCGCCAGCACGGTAGCAGCTCGCGGGGCAGATACGCAGTATTTT
CASTVAARGADTQYF
>-|TRBJ2-2|TRBD1|TRBV6-5
TGTGCCAGCACATGGCAGGGGGCGACCGGGGAGCTGTTTTTT
CASTWQGATGELFF
>-|TRBJ2-3|-|TRBV29-1
TGCAGCGTTGCCGCCACAGATACGCAGTATTTT
CSVAATDTQYF
>-|TRBJ1-1|-|TRBV5-6
TGTGCCAGCAGGGATTGGGGGGCCCTTGAAGCTTTCTTT
CASRDWGALEAFF
>-|TRBJ1-5|-|TRBV15
TGTGCCACCAGCAGCCCTCCGAGCAGGGGAAGCCAGCCCCAGCATTTT
CATSSPPSRGSQPQHF
>once|TRBJ2-3|-|TRBV9
TGTGCCAGCAGCGTATACGGCCCGCCAGATACGCAGTATTTT
CASSVYGPPDTQYF
>once|TRBJ2-7|-|TRBV25-1
TGTGCCAGCAGTGAATTTGGGTACGAGCAGTACTTC
CASSEFGYEQYF
>-|TRBJ2-1|-|TRBV5-1
TGCGCCAGCAGCTTGCGCGCGACTCCCGACGCGAAGCAGTTCTTC
CASSLRATPDAKQFF